One sample yielded the 12 T cell receptor beta chains listed below, sequenced in a study of blood T cell repertoires in COVID-19. Sequenced by immunoSEQ multiplex PCR; TCRdb stores in-frame clones only, minus some. The sample contains tens of thousands of clones, about four fifths of which appear only once. Sequenced input: peripheral blood. These receptor sequences come from an elderly man with active or convalescent COVID-19.

This chain joins TRBV5-1 and TRBJ2-2, with 8 bases lining up with TRBD1. The germline V gene encodes CDR1 SGHRS and CDR2 YFSETQ. With 3 bases clipped from V and 3 bases from J, the junction kept 4 bases outside the gene matches. The CDR3 spans 15 residues. In nucleotides, the CDR3 is TGCGCCAGCAGCTCCAGGGGGCACGACACCGGGGAGCTGTTTTTT. Translating it yields CASSSRGHDTGELFF.

This clone was seen only once. The chain uses TRBV27 and TRBJ2-7, with 13 bases aligning to TRBD2. The CDR3 loop spans 17 amino acids. V lost 5 bases, J lost 2 bases, and 9 bases stayed unmatched. CDR1 and CDR2 (germline): MNHEY, SMNVEV (reference sequence). The CDR3 loop reads CASSTQRTSGSAYEQYF. As DNA, the CDR3 is TGTGCCAGCAGTACCCAACGGACTAGCGGGAGTGCCTACGAGCAGTACTTC.

The chain employs TRBV20-1 and TRBJ2-5; 7 bases are shared with TRBD2. V lost 3 bases and J lost 0; bases outside the gene matches: 10. CDR1 is DFQATT, CDR2 SNEGSKA, per germline (reference sequence). CDR3 size: 16 residues. CDR3 amino acids: CSASDSRGGYQETQYF. In nucleotides, the CDR3 is TGCAGTGCTAGTGACTCGCGGGGAGGGTACCAAGAGACCCAGTACTTC.

V gene TRBV28 combines with J gene TRBJ2-7, with D hard to call. This CDR3 is 15 amino acids long. V lost 3 bases to trimming and J lost 6 bases, with 18 bases between them. CDR1 is MDHEN and CDR2 is SYDVKM in the germline V gene. In DNA, the CDR3 is TGTGCCAGCAGTTTTTCCGCAGGTAAGATTGTCGAGCAGTACTTC. It specifies CASSFSAGKIVEQYF.

The sample holds one count of this clone. This chain uses TRBV6-5 with TRBJ2-3, with 9 bases lining up with TRBD2. After removal of 6 bases from V and 2 bases from J, the junction contained 6 bases not matched to a gene. Looked up from germline, CDR1 is MNHEY and CDR2 is SVGAGI. CDR3 length equals 15 residues. CDR3 loop: CASRETSGLTDTQYF. Here the CDR3 DNA reads TGTGCCAGCAGGGAGACTAGCGGCCTCACAGATACGCAGTATTTT.

The chain joins TRBV12-3 or TRBV12-4 to TRBJ1-1, with 7 bases that match TRBD1. This CDR3 contains 13 residues. V lost 1 base and J lost 7; bases outside the gene matches: 3. The CDR3 protein is CASSLVQGSEAFF. The CDR3 nucleotides read TGTGCCAGCAGTTTAGTACAGGGGAGTGAAGCTTTCTTT.

This chain links TRBV7-6 with TRBJ2-5; D is perhaps TRBD2 (5 bases). Trimming left V 1 base short and J 1 base short, with 10 bases between. This CDR3 spans 15 amino acids. CDR1 and CDR2 from the germline V gene are SGHVS and FNYEAQ. The CDR3 loop reads CASSLDLAGQETQYF. The DNA for the CDR3 is TGTGCCAGCAGCTTAGACTTGGCGGGCCAAGAGACCCAGTACTTC.

V is TRBV6-5 and J is TRBJ2-7; 8 nucleotides line up with TRBD2. The V and J ends lost 8 bases and 1 base, in that order; junction bases with no gene match: 10. Germline V gene lookup returns CDR1 MNHEY and CDR2 SVGAGI. The CDR3 length is 15 residues. The CDR3, as DNA: TGTGCCAGCGGGAAAACTAGCGGAACTTCCTACGAGCAGTACTTC. Protein product: CASGKTSGTSYEQYF.

The chain links TRBV27 to TRBJ2-3, with D perhaps TRBD1 (6 bases). V gave up 7 bases and J gave up 2 bases, with 16 bases separating them. CDR3 length: 15 residues. Germline CDR1 reads MNHEY; CDR2 reads SMNVEV (reference sequence). The CDR3: CASTDRRPPTDTQYF. In DNA form, the CDR3 reads TGTGCCAGCACCGACAGGAGGCCCCCCACAGATACGCAGTATTTT.

This sequence joins TRBV3-1 (or the pseudogene TRBV3-2) and TRBJ2-1, with 7 bases that match TRBD1. The CDR3 runs to 13 residues. The J segment lost 5 bases and the V segment lost 7 bases, leaving 5 bases of the junction unmatched. Germline CDR1 reads LGHDT; CDR2 reads YNNKEL (reference sequence). CDR3 sequence reads: CASTDRVDNEQFF. The CDR3 DNA is TGTGCCAGCACCGACAGGGTAGACAATGAGCAGTTCTTC.

This clone was counted once. V usage is TRBV30 and J usage is TRBJ2-5; no definite D call. V was shortened by 2 bases and J by 5 bases, with 6 bases between the two germline ends. Per the germline V gene, CDR1 is GTSNPN and CDR2 is SVGIG (reference sequence). The CDR3 is made up of 11 amino acids. CDR3 DNA sequence: TGTGCCTGGAGTATGAGGGAGACCCAGTACTTC. Its translation: CAWSMRETQYF. Combining the CDR3 with reference TRBV30 and TRBJ2-5 gives the whole variable domain SQTIHQWPATLVQPVGSPLSLECTVEGTSNPNLYWYRQAAGRGLQLLFYSVGIGQISSEVPQNLSASRPQDRQFILSSKKLLLSDSGFYLCAWSMRETQYFGPGTRLLVL.

This clone has just a few counts. The gene calls are TRBV11-2 and TRBJ1-6, with a tentative D call TRBD1 (6 bases). V was pared by 5 bases and J by 6 bases, with 26 bases between. The germline CDR1 and CDR2 sequences are SGHAT and FQNNGV. The CDR3 has 19 residues. CDR3 residues: CASSIHLRDNLRANSPLHF. The CDR3 DNA sequence: TGTGCCAGCAGCATACACCTCCGGGACAACCTTAGGGCTAATTCACCCCTCCACTTT.